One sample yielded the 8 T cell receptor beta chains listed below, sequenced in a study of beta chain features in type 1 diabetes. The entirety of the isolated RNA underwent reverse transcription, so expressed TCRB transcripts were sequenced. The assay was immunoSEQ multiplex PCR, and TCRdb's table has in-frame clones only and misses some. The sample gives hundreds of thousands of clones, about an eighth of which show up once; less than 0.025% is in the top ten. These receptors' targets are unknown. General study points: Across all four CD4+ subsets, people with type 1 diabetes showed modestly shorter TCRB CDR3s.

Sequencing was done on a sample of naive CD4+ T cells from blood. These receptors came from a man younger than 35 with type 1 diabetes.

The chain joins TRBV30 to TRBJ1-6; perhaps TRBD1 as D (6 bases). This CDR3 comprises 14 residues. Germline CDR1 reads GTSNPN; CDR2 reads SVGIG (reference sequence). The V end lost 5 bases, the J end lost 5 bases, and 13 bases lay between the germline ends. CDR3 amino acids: CAWLRGANNSPLHF. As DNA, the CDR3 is TGTGCCTGGCTCAGGGGAGCGAATAATTCACCCCTCCACTTT.

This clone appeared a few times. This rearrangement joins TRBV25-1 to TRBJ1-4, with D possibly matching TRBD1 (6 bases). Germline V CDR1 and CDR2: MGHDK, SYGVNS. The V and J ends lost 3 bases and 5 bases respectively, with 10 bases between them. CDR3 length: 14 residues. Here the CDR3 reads CASSEYRANEKLFF. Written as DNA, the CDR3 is TGTGCCAGCAGTGAGTACAGGGCGAATGAAAAACTGTTTTTT.

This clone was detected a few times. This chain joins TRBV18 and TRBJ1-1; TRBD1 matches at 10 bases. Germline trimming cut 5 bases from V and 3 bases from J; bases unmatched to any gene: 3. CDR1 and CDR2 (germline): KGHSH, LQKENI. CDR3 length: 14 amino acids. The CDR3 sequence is CASSLGQGDTEAFF. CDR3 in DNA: TGTGCCAGCTCATTAGGACAGGGGGACACTGAAGCTTTCTTT. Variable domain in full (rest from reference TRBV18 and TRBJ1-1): NAGVMQNPRHLVRRRGQEARLRCSPMKGHSHVYWYRQLPEEGLKFMVYLQKENIIDESGMPKERFSAEFPKEGPSILRIQQVVRGDSAAYFCASSLGQGDTEAFFGQGTRLTVV.

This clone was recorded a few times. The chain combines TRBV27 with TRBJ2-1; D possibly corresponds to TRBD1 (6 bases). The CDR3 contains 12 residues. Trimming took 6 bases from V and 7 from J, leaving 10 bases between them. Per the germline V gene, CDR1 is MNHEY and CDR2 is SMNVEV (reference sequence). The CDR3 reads CASRDRKNEQFF. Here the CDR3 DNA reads TGTGCCAGCAGGGACAGAAAAAATGAGCAGTTCTTC.

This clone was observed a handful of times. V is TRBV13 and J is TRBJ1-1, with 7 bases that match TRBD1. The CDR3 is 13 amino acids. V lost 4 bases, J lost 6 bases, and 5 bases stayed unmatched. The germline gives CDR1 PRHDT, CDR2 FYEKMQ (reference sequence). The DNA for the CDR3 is TGTGCCAGCAGCTCCGGACAGGCGTCTGAAGCTTTCTTT. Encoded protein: CASSSGQASEAFF.

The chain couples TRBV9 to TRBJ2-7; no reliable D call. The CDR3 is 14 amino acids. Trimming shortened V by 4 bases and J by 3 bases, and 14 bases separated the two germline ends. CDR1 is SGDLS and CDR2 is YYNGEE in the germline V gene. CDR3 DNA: TGTGCCAGCAGCCCCCGGACCGAAAGCTACGAGCAGTACTTC. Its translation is CASSPRTESYEQYF.

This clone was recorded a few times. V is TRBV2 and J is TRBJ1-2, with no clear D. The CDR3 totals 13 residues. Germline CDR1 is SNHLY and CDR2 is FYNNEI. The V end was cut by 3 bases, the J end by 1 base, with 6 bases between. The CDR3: CASSDDFNYGYTF. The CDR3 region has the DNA TGTGCCAGCAGTGACGACTTTAACTATGGCTACACCTTC. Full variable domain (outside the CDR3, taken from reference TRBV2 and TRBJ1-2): EPEVTQTPSHQVTQMGQEVILRCVPISNHLYFYWYRQILGQKVEFLVSFYNNEISEKSEIFDDQFSVERPDGSNFTLKIRSTKLEDSAMYFCASSDDFNYGYTFGSGTRLTVV.

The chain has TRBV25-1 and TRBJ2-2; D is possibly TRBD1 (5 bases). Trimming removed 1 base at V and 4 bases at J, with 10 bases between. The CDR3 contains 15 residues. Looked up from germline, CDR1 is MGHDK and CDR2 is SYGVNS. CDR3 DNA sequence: TGTGCCAGCAGTGAATCCAGGGTGTCCACCGGGGAGCTGTTTTTT. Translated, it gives CASSESRVSTGELFF. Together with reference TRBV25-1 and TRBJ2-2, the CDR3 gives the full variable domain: EADIYQTPRYLVIGTGKKITLECSQTMGHDKMYWYQQDPGMELHLIHYSYGVNSTEKGDLSSESTVSRIRTEHFPLTLESARPSHTSQYLCASSESRVSTGELFFGEGSRLTVL.